This T cell receptor beta chain was documented in a study of cytotoxic CD8 clonotypes in ibrutinib-treated CLL. The overall study: Partial response occurred in roughly 25 patients and complete response in 2; at median about 72 months, approximately 14 remained remitted and approximately twelve progressed.

Using immunoSEQ multiplex PCR, the repertoire was profiled, and TCRdb retains in-frame clones only, with some absent. The data contain roughly 200,000 clones, roughly three quarters of them seen just once; the ten biggest clones take up approximately 10%. V was shortened by 1 base and J by 8 bases, with 8 bases between the two germline ends. Germline V gene lookup returns CDR1 KGHSH and CDR2 LQKENI. The CDR3 totals 13 residues. This material consisted of PBMCs, taken after 12 months of ibrutinib treatment. V and J are TRBV18 and TRBJ1-4, with no clear D. This TCR came from a human donor with chronic lymphocytic leukemia. CDR3 region: CASSPQGREKLFF. The CDR3 bases are TGTGCCAGCTCACCACAGGGTCGGGAAAAACTGTTTTTT.